The 2 T cell receptor beta chains in this list originate from one sample, sequenced in a study of post-analysis software for immune sequencing data. Study-wide points: A few TRBV segments (TRBV5-6, TRBV5-1 and TRBV20-1 among them) occurred more frequently in patients than in controls.

Their antigens are not known. The library was made from cDNA and included unique molecular identifiers. Via MiXCR, TCRdb re-called the PCR reads, giving one row per CDR3 protein. The data show approximately 260,000 distinct CDR3 sequences, 36% seen once. The specimen sequenced was blood. The receptor source for this set is a girl aged 10 to 17 with multiple sclerosis.

This clonotype was counted many times. The chain recombines TRBV20-1 with TRBJ2-1, with D possibly matching TRBD2 (6 bases). Trimming took 1 base from V and 9 from J, leaving 16 bases between them. There are 14 residues in the CDR3. In germline, CDR1 is DFQATT, CDR2 SNEGSKA (reference sequence). CDR3 residues: CSARVAGLNREQFF. In DNA form, the CDR3 reads TGCAGTGCTAGAGTGGCGGGACTGAATCGTGAGCAGTTCTTC.

The CDR3 spells CASSPLGGANVLTF. In DNA form, the CDR3 reads TGTGCCAGCAGTCCCCTTGGCGGGGCCAACGTCCTGACTTTC. The gene calls are TRBV6-1 and TRBJ2-6; D remains ambiguous. Per the germline V gene, CDR1 is MNHNS and CDR2 is SASEGT. The ends were cut back, 5 bases at V and 4 bases at J, with 9 bases in the middle. CDR3 length: 14 residues.